This T cell receptor (beta chain) stems from a study of tumor-infiltrating lymphocytes in primary liver carcinoma. Study in general: Staging of the tumors gave T1-T3 N0M0, with widths of about 4 to 10 cm. Study-level points and caveats: Tumor-adjacent and tumor-blood pairs overlapped less than tumor region pairs did.

Starting material of 500 to 600 ng total RNA yielded TCR beta cDNA via a constant-region primer. Three-round nested multiplex PCR performed with slightly modified ARM-PCR produced the TCR beta libraries. Two initial PCR rounds of about 11 cycles each paired TRBV1-TRBV30 forward primers with a C-beta reverse primer. TCRdb processed the multiplex PCR reads anew with MiXCR; each CDR3 protein has one entry. Of 330,000 or so distinct CDR3 sequences in the sample, almost 65% were seen once. This CDR3 comprises 13 residues. The V gene's germline CDR1 is MNHEY and CDR2 SVGEGT. On this clonotype: Antigen specificity is unknown. A read error may produce the germline difference seen at one junction end.

The blood RNA (from unsorted whole blood) was obtained, and germline DNA was also extracted. The receptor's source is a man aged 40-55 years with primary liver carcinoma and hepatitis B virus infection. Source material: peripheral blood. The chain is built from TRBV6-2 or TRBV6-3 and TRBJ2-2; D may be TRBD1 (6 bases). CDR3 DNA: TGTGTCAGCAGTTTCACAGGGCTCGGGGAGCTGTTTTTT. Amino acids: CVSSFTGLGELFF.